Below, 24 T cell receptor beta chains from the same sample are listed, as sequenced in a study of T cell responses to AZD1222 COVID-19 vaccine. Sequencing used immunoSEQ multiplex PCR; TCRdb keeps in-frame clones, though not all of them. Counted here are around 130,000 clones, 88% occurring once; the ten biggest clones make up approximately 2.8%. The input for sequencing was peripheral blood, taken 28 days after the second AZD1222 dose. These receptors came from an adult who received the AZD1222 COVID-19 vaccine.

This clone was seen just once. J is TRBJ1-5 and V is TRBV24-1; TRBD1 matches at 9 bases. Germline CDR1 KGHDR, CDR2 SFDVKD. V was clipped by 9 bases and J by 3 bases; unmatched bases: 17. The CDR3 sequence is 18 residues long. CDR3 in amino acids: CATRPGTGTGFFNQPQHF. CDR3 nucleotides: TGTGCCACCCGTCCCGGGACAGGGACGGGGTTCTTCAATCAGCCCCAGCATTTT.

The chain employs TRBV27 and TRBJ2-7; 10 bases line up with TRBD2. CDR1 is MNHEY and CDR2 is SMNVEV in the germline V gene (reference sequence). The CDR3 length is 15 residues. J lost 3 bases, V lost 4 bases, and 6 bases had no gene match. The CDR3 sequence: CASSSPPSGGYEQYF. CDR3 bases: TGTGCCAGCAGTTCCCCCCCTAGCGGGGGCTACGAGCAGTACTTC.

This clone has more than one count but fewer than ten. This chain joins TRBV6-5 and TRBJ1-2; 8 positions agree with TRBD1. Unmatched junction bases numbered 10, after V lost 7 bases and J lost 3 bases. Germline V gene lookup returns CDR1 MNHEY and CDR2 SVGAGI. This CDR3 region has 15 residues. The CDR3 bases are TGTGCCAGCACATACTCAGGGGGCGCCTACTATGGCTACACCTTC. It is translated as CASTYSGGAYYGYTF.

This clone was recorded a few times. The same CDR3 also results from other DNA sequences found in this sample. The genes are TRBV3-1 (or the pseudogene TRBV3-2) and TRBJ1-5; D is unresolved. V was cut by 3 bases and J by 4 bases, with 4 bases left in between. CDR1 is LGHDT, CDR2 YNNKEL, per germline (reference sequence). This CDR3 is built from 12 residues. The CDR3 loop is CASSQLNQPQHF. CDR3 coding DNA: TGTGCCAGCAGCCAGTTAAATCAGCCCCAGCATTTT.

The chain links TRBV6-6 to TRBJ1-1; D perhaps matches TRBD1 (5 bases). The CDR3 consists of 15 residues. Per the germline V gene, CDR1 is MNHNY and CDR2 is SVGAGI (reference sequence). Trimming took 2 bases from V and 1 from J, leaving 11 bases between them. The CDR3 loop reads CASSYPRDGNTEAFF. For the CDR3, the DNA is TGTGCCAGCAGTTACCCTAGGGACGGGAACACTGAAGCTTTCTTT.

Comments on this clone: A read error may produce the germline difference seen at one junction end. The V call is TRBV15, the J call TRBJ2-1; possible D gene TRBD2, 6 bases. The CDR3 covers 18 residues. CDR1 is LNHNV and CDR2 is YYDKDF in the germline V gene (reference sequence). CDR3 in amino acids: CATSRGRGEAGPYDEQFF. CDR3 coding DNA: TGTGCCACCAGCAGAGGGAGGGGTGAGGCAGGGCCCTACGATGAGCAGTTCTTC.

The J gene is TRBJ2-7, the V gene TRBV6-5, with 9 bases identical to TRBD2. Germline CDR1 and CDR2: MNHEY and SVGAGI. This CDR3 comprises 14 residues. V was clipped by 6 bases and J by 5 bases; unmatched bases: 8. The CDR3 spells CASRSGTSNHEQYF. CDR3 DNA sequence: TGTGCCAGCAGGTCCGGGACTAGCAACCACGAGCAGTACTTC.

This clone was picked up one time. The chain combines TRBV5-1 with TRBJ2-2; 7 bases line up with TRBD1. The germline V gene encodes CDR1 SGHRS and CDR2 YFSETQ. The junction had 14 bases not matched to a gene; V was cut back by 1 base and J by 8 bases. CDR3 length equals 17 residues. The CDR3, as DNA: TGCGCCAGCAGCTTGACCGGGACAGCAACTTCTACGGGGGAGCTGTTTTTT. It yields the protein CASSLTGTATSTGELFF.

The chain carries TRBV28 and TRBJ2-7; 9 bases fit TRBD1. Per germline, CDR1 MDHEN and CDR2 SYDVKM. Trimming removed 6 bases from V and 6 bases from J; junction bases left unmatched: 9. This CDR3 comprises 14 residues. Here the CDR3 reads CASSNTGGRGEQYF. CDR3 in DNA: TGTGCCAGCAGCAACACAGGGGGCCGTGGCGAGCAGTACTTC.

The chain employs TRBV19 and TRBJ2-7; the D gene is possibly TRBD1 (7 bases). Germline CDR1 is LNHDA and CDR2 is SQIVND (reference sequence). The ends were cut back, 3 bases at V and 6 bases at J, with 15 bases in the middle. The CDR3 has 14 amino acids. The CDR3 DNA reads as TGTGCCAGTAGTATGGGGGGACAGATCCCCGAGCAGTACTTC. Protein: CASSMGGQIPEQYF.

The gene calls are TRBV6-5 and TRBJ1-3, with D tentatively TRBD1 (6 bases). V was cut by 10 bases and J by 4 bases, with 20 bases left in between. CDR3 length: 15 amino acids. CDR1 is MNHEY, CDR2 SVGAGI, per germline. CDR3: CATEIFRGRGNTIYF. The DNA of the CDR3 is TGTGCCACCGAAATTTTCAGGGGAAGAGGAAACACCATATATTTT.

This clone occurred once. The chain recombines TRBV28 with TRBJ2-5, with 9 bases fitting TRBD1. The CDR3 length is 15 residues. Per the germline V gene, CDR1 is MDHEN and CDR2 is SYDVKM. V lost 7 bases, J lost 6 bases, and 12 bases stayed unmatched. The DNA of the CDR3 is TGTGCCAGCACCCCCCCGGGACAGGGTGTAAAGACCCAGTACTTC. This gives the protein CASTPPGQGVKTQYF.

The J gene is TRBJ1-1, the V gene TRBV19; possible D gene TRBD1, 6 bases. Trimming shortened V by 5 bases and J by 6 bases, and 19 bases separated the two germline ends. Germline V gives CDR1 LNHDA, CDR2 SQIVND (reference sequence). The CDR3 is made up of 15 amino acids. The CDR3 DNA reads TGTGCCAGTAGTCCTACCTCGGGCGGGGGCGCTGAAGCTTTCTTT. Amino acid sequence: CASSPTSGGGAEAFF.

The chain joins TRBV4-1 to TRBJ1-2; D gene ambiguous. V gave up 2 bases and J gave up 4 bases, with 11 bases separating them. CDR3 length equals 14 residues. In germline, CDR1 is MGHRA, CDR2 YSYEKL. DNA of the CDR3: TGCGCCAGCAGCCAACCGACGGATGTCTATGGCTACACCTTC. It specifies CASSQPTDVYGYTF.

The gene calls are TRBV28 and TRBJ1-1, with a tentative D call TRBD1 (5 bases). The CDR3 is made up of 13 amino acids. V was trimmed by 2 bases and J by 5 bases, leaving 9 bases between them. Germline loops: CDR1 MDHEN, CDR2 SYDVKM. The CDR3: CASSLSRGTEAFF. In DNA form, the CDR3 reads TGTGCCAGCAGTTTAAGCCGGGGGACTGAAGCTTTCTTT.

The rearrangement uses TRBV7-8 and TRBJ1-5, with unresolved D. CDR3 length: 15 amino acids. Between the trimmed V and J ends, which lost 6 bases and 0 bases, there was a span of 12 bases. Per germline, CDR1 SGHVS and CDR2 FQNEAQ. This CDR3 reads CASRRSGDSNQPQHF. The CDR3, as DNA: TGTGCCAGCAGGCGTTCGGGAGATAGCAATCAGCCCCAGCATTTT.

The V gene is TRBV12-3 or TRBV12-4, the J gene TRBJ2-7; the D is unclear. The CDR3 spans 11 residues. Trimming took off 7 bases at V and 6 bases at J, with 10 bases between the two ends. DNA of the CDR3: TGTGCCAGCACCAACTCTCGCGAGCAGTACTTC. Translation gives CASTNSREQYF.

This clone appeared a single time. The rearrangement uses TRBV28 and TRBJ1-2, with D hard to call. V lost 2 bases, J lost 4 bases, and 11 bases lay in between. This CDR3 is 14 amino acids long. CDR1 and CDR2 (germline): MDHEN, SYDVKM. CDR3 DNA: TGTGCCAGCAGTTTAGCAGGCCCGCCCTATGGCTACACCTTC. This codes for CASSLAGPPYGYTF.

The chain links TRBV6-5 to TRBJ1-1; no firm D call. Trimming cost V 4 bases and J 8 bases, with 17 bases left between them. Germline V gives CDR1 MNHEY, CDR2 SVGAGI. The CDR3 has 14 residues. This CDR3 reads CASSFEHPFREAFF. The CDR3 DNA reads TGTGCCAGCAGTTTCGAGCACCCTTTCCGAGAAGCTTTCTTT.

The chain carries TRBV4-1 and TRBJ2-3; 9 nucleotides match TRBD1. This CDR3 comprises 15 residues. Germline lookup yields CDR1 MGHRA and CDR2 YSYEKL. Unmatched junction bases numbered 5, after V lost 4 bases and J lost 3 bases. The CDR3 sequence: CASSLVGTGTDTQYF. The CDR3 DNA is TGCGCCAGCAGCCTTGTCGGGACAGGGACAGATACGCAGTATTTT.

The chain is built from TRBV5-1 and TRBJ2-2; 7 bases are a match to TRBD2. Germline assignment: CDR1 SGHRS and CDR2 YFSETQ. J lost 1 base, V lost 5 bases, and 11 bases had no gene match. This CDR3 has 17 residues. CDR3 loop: CASSSIPGLLNTGELFF. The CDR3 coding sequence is TGCGCCAGCAGTTCCATCCCGGGACTACTGAACACCGGGGAGCTGTTTTTT.

The CDR3 DNA sequence: TGCGCCAGCAGCCAAAGGCTGGACAGCAATCAGCCCCAGCATTTT. Its translation is CASSQRLDSNQPQHF. The chain links TRBV4-1 to TRBJ1-5; no reliable D call. The V end was cut by 2 bases, the J end by 1 base, with 9 bases between. There are 15 residues in the CDR3. Germline V gene lookup returns CDR1 MGHRA and CDR2 YSYEKL.

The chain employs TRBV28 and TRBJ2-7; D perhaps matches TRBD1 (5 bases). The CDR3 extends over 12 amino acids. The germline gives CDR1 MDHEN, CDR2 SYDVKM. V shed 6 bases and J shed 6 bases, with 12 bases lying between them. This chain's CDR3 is CASRTEKTEQYF. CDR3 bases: TGTGCCAGCAGGACAGAAAAGACCGAGCAGTACTTC.

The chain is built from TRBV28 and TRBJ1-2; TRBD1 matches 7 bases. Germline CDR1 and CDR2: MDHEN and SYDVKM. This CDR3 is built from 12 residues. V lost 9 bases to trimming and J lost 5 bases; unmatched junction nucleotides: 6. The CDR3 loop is CASVDRRYGYTF. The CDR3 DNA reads TGTGCCAGTGTGGACAGGCGGTATGGCTACACCTTC.